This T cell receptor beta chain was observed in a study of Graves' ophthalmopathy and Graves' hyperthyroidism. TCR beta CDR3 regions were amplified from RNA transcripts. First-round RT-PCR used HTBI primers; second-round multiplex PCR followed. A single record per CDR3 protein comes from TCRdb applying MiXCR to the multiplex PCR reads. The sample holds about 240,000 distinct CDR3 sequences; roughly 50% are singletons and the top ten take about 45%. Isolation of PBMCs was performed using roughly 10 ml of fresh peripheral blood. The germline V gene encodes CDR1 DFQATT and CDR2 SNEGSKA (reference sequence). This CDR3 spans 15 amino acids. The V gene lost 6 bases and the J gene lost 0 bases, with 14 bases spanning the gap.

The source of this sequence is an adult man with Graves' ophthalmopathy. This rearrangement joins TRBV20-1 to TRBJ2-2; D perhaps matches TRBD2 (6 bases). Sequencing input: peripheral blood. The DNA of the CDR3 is TGCAGTGCCGGGGTGGGGGGAGCGAACACCGGGGAGCTGTTTTTT. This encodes CSAGVGGANTGELFF.